Presented here are 24 T cell receptor beta chains from one specimen sequenced in a study of blood T cell repertoires in COVID-19. Clones were read by immunoSEQ multiplex PCR, and TCRdb kept only the in-frame ones, dropping some. There are approximately 230,000 clones in the sample; about 91% occur only once, and about 6.7% lies in the top ten. The source material was peripheral blood. These receptors originate from a woman aged 25 to 39 with COVID-19, enrolled during active disease.

This chain joins TRBV19 and TRBJ2-7; 10 bases line up with TRBD1. The germline CDR1 and CDR2 sequences are LNHDA and SQIVND (reference sequence). With V trimmed by 6 bases and J by 1 base, 9 bases remained unmatched. The CDR3 loop spans 16 amino acids. CDR3 nucleotides: TGTGCCAGTAGCGATCAGGGACAGGGGTTGTCCTACGAGCAGTACTTC. The encoded protein is CASSDQGQGLSYEQYF.

The chain links TRBV9 to TRBJ2-1; 13 nucleotides line up with TRBD2. V was clipped by 5 bases and J by 15 bases; unmatched bases: 14. CDR3 size: 15 residues. The germline gives CDR1 SGDLS, CDR2 YYNGEE. This chain's CDR3 is CASSTGTSGINPLFF. The CDR3 DNA follows: TGTGCCAGCAGTACCGGGACTAGCGGGATCAATCCCTTGTTCTTC.

Note on this clone: This same CDR3 is encoded by further DNA sequences in the sample. The chain has TRBV11-3 and TRBJ2-3; TRBD2 is a possible D gene (6 bases). CDR1 is SGHNT, CDR2 YENEEA, per germline. Trimming removed 0 bases from V and 2 bases from J, with 9 bases in between. The CDR3 covers 15 residues. The DNA of the CDR3 is TGTGCCAGCAGCTTAGAGGGAGGCTTCACAGATACGCAGTATTTT. Its translation: CASSLEGGFTDTQYF.

The chain links TRBV19 to TRBJ2-7, with 10 bases aligning to TRBD2. The CDR3 length is 17 residues. The V segment lost 2 bases and the J segment 0 bases; nucleotides outside the gene matches: 7. Per the germline V gene, CDR1 is LNHDA and CDR2 is SQIVND (reference sequence). CDR3 sequence: CASSIRLAGANSYEQYF. The CDR3 bases are TGTGCCAGTAGTATACGTCTAGCGGGGGCTAACTCCTACGAGCAGTACTTC.

The chain uses TRBV28 and TRBJ2-7; 7 nucleotides agree with TRBD1. The junction had 9 bases not matched to a gene; V was cut back by 5 bases and J by 2 bases. This CDR3 is built from 15 residues. The germline V gene encodes CDR1 MDHEN and CDR2 SYDVKM. Here the CDR3 reads CASSTPGTAPYEQYF. In DNA form, the CDR3 reads TGTGCCAGCAGTACCCCCGGGACAGCTCCCTACGAGCAGTACTTC.

J is TRBJ1-5 and V is TRBV1; the D segment call TRBD1 is taken from the table without a DNA check. TRBV1 is an annotated pseudogene. This CDR3 comprises 15 residues. The CDR3 loop is CTSTPGTDSNQPQHF. CDR3 nucleotides: TGCACCAGCACCCCCGGGACAGATAGCAATCAGCCCCAGCATTTT.

This clone was seen once. This chain's CDR3 is CASKGQADGGVGYTF. The CDR3, as DNA: TGTGCCAGTAAGGGACAGGCGGATGGCGGAGTAGGCTACACCTTC. The genes are TRBV19 and TRBJ1-2; 8 nucleotides agree with TRBD1. The CDR3 has 15 amino acids. The germline gives CDR1 LNHDA, CDR2 SQIVND (reference sequence). V was clipped by 7 bases and J by 8 bases; unmatched bases: 15.

V is TRBV29-1 and J is TRBJ2-3, with 14 bases matching TRBD2. V gave up 7 bases and J gave up 6 bases; unmatched junction bases: 9. CDR1 and CDR2 (germline): SQVTM, ANQGSEA. The CDR3 spans 15 residues. This CDR3 is CSATGLAGVGDTQYF. The CDR3 coding sequence is TGCAGCGCCACGGGACTAGCGGGGGTAGGGGATACGCAGTATTTT.

This clone occurred once. In the same sample, other DNA sequences code for this CDR3. The chain uses TRBV30 and TRBJ1-2, with D possibly being TRBD1 (6 bases). The CDR3 has 12 residues. Trimming took 0 bases from V and 8 from J, leaving 10 bases between them. The V gene's germline CDR1 is GTSNPN and CDR2 SVGIG (reference sequence). The CDR3 protein is CAWSVTGYGYTF. The CDR3 DNA reads as TGTGCCTGGAGTGTAACAGGGTACGGCTACACCTTC.

The rearrangement uses TRBV6-5 and TRBJ1-2; perhaps TRBD1 as D (6 bases). The CDR3 is made up of 15 amino acids. Germline V gene sequence: CDR1 MNHEY, CDR2 SVGAGI. The V and J ends lost 6 bases and 0 bases respectively, with 14 bases between them. Written as DNA, the CDR3 is TGTGCCAGCAGGGTGGGGGCCCTATCTAACTATGGCTACACCTTC. This sequence encodes CASRVGALSNYGYTF.

V usage is TRBV3-1 (or the pseudogene TRBV3-2) and J usage is TRBJ2-3, with D perhaps matching TRBD1 (6 bases). CDR1 and CDR2 (germline): LGHDT, YNNKEL (reference sequence). This CDR3 region has 17 residues. Trimming took off 4 bases at V and 0 bases at J, with 17 bases between the two ends. CDR3 DNA sequence: TGTGCCAGCAGCCCGGGTCTCTTGGGGGCCAGCACAGATACGCAGTATTTT. Its translation is CASSPGLLGASTDTQYF.

This chain joins TRBV29-1 and TRBJ2-1; D possibly corresponds to TRBD2 (6 bases). The V gene lost 6 bases and the J gene lost 2 bases, with 14 bases spanning the gap. The CDR3 has 14 amino acids. CDR1 is SQVTM and CDR2 is ANQGSEA in the germline V gene. CDR3 in amino acids: CSVGRDSPYNEQFF. CDR3 bases: TGCAGCGTGGGCCGGGACTCCCCCTACAATGAGCAGTTCTTC.

The chain is built from TRBV2 and TRBJ2-1; 8 bases match TRBD2. The CDR3 runs 13 residues. V dropped 6 bases and J dropped 2; count of bases not matched to a gene: 0. Germline lookup yields CDR1 SNHLY and CDR2 FYNNEI. The CDR3 DNA sequence: TGTGCCAGCAGCGGGAGGGCCTACAATGAGCAGTTCTTC. Its translation is CASSGRAYNEQFF.

The sample holds one count of this clone. The chain uses TRBV7-2 and TRBJ1-2; 11 nucleotides match TRBD1. V gave up 4 bases and J gave up 4 bases; unmatched junction bases: 11. Germline lookup yields CDR1 SGHTA and CDR2 FQGNSA. The CDR3 has 17 amino acids. CDR3 nucleotide sequence: TGTGCCAGCAGCTCACTCGGGGGGACAGGGGGGACCTATGGCTACACCTTC. Translating it yields CASSSLGGTGGTYGYTF.

V is TRBV28 and J is TRBJ1-2; D may be TRBD1 (5 bases). Germline V CDR1 and CDR2: MDHEN, SYDVKM. V was trimmed by 3 bases and J by 4 bases, leaving 15 bases between them. The length of the CDR3 is 15 residues. CDR3 nucleotides: TGTGCCAGCAGTTTGCCTCCAGGGATAAGCTATGGCTACACCTTC. Amino acids: CASSLPPGISYGYTF.

The chain carries TRBV7-8 and TRBJ1-5, with unresolved D. Germline V gene data show CDR1 as SGHVS and CDR2 as FQNEAQ. This CDR3 contains 14 residues. Trimming removed 5 bases at V and 5 bases at J, with 13 bases between. The CDR3 nucleotides are TGTGCCAGCAGCGCCCGACGGGGAGATCAGCCCCAGCATTTT. This gives the protein CASSARRGDQPQHF.

V gene TRBV21-1 combines with J gene TRBJ2-7; the listed D gene, TRBD2, was not tested against the DNA. TRBV21-1 is a recognized pseudogene. The CDR3 sequence is 23 residues long. The CDR3 spells CASSKRDTGGALAGAHRVYEQYF. Written as DNA, the CDR3 is TGTGCCAGCAGCAAAAGGGATACAGGGGGCGCCCTAGCGGGGGCCCACAGGGTCTACGAGCAGTACTTC.

The chain has TRBV5-5 and TRBJ2-3, with TRBD2 matching 15 bases. The ends lost 0 bases at V and 5 bases at J; junction bases unmatched: 4. The CDR3 is 17 amino acids. Germline lookup yields CDR1 SGHKS and CDR2 YYEKEE (reference sequence). The CDR3 sequence is CASSLAGTSGRLDTQYF. CDR3 DNA: TGTGCCAGCAGCTTGGCCGGGACTAGCGGGAGGTTAGATACGCAGTATTTT.

The CDR3 loop is CASQDRGIPEAFF. The CDR3 region has the DNA TGTGCCAGCCAGGACAGGGGGATCCCTGAAGCTTTCTTT. The V and J genes are TRBV25-1 and TRBJ1-1, with TRBD1 matching over 10 bases. The germline V gene encodes CDR1 MGHDK and CDR2 SYGVNS. V gave up 8 bases and J gave up 6 bases; unmatched junction bases: 6. This CDR3 comprises 13 residues. Based on the CDR3 plus reference TRBV25-1 and TRBJ1-1, the full variable domain is EADIYQTPRYLVIGTGKKITLECSQTMGHDKMYWYQQDPGMELHLIHYSYGVNSTEKGDLSSESTVSRIRTEHFPLTLESARPSHTSQYLCASQDRGIPEAFFGQGTRLTVV.

The V and J genes are TRBV4-2 and TRBJ1-2; D perhaps matches TRBD1 (6 bases). This CDR3 region has 14 residues. V gave up 1 base and J gave up 8 bases, with 14 bases separating them. Germline loops: CDR1 LGHNA, CDR2 YNFKEQ. In DNA form, the CDR3 reads TGTGCCAGCAGCCAAGCACAGGGTACGGGGGGCTACACCTTC. Its translation is CASSQAQGTGGYTF.

This clone was counted once. J is TRBJ2-3 and V is TRBV27, with TRBD1 matching over 7 bases. The CDR3 is made up of 16 amino acids. The V and J ends lost 2 bases and 1 base, in that order; junction bases with no gene match: 6. Germline CDR1 MNHEY, CDR2 SMNVEV (reference sequence). The chain's CDR3 is CASSLRGPLRTDTQYF. CDR3 DNA sequence: TGTGCCAGCAGTTTAAGGGGGCCGCTACGCACAGATACGCAGTATTTT.

The chain is built from TRBV24-1 and TRBJ1-2; D is possibly TRBD1 (6 bases). The germline V gene has CDR1 KGHDR and CDR2 SFDVKD. This CDR3 has 13 amino acids. The V gene lost 5 bases and the J gene lost 6 bases, with 12 bases spanning the gap. The DNA for the CDR3 is TGTGCCACCAGTGGAAACAGGGAAGATGGCTACACCTTC. As protein: CATSGNREDGYTF.

The chain has TRBV2 and TRBJ2-1, with TRBD2 identical over 8 bases. The junction had 13 bases not matched to a gene; V was cut back by 3 bases and J by 9 bases. The CDR3 is made up of 16 amino acids. CDR1 and CDR2 (germline): SNHLY, FYNNEI. As DNA, the CDR3 is TGTGCCAGCAGTGATCGAGGGGGACTAGTCAGTGGTGAGCAGTTCTTC. It specifies CASSDRGGLVSGEQFF.

V usage is TRBV7-2 and J usage is TRBJ2-7, with 8 nucleotides matching TRBD1. From germline, CDR1 is SGHTA and CDR2 FQGNSA. The V and J ends lost 3 bases and 4 bases, in that order; junction bases with no gene match: 5. This CDR3 comprises 14 residues. The CDR3 loop is CASSFGQGIYEQYF. The CDR3 coding sequence is TGTGCCAGCAGCTTTGGACAGGGAATTTACGAGCAGTACTTC. The full variable domain, its missing parts supplied by reference TRBV7-2 and TRBJ2-7, is GAGVSQSPSNKVTEKGKDVELRCDPISGHTALYWYRQSLGQGLEFLIYFQGNSAPDKSGLPSDRFSAERTGGSVSTLTIQRTQQEDSAVYLCASSFGQGIYEQYFGPGTRLTVT.